These 16 T cell receptor beta chains originate from one sample sequenced in a study of PD-1 blockade in classical Hodgkin lymphoma. Every patient experienced relapse after autologous stem cell transplantation, and brentuximab vedotin exposure varied. Repertoires were generated with immunoSEQ multiplex PCR, while TCRdb's copy carries only in-frame clones and drops some. The sample contains some 96,000 clones, roughly 80% of which appear only once. The sequences come from peripheral blood mononuclear cells (PBMCs), collected before the second cycle of nivolumab. These TCRs come from a human donor with classical Hodgkin lymphoma.

This chain uses TRBV10-3 with TRBJ2-3; D is possibly TRBD2 (7 bases). Germline lookup yields CDR1 ENHRY and CDR2 SYGVKD. The V gene lost 6 bases and the J gene lost 0 bases, with 13 bases spanning the gap. The CDR3 loop spans 15 amino acids. The CDR3 DNA reads TGTGCCATCAGGGGGGGGCTGACTAGCACAGATACGCAGTATTTT. This codes for CAIRGGLTSTDTQYF.

The V gene is TRBV5-1, the J gene TRBJ2-7, with 8 bases lining up with TRBD1. Trimming at V came to 4 bases and at J to 5 bases, leaving 11 bases not matched to a gene. From germline, CDR1 is SGHRS and CDR2 YFSETQ. The CDR3 totals 15 residues. The CDR3 DNA sequence: TGCGCCAGCAGCCCCCCGGGACAGGAAGGACACGAGCAGTACTTC. It translates to CASSPPGQEGHEQYF.

The rearrangement links TRBV28 to TRBJ2-7; perhaps D is TRBD1 or TRBD2 (5 bases each). Germline assignment: CDR1 MDHEN and CDR2 SYDVKM. The CDR3 is made up of 13 amino acids. V was cut by 5 bases and J by 12 bases, with 20 bases left in between. The CDR3 spells CASSVSHRDRGYF. The CDR3, as DNA: TGTGCCAGCAGTGTGAGCCACCGGGACCGAGGGTACTTC.

V usage is TRBV7-9 and J usage is TRBJ2-3; TRBD1 might be the D (6 bases). This CDR3 contains 15 residues. Trimming took off 6 bases at V and 6 bases at J, with 19 bases between the two ends. Per the germline V gene, CDR1 is SEHNR and CDR2 is FQNEAQ (reference sequence). The CDR3 DNA reads TGTGCCAGCAGTTTCCGGGCAGGGGAATGGGATACGCAGTATTTT. It encodes CASSFRAGEWDTQYF.

The chain employs TRBV15 and TRBJ2-7; 12 bases are a match to TRBD2. The CDR3 length is 19 residues. V lost 1 base and J lost 2; bases outside the gene matches: 12. CDR1 and CDR2 from the germline V gene are LNHNV and YYDKDF (reference sequence). This CDR3 is CATSRVALAGGPGPYEQYF. CDR3 nucleotides: TGTGCCACCAGCAGAGTGGCTCTAGCGGGAGGGCCTGGTCCCTACGAGCAGTACTTC.

The sample holds one count of this clone. The chain carries TRBV30 and TRBJ2-7; maybe TRBD2 (7 bases). V lost 2 bases to trimming and J lost 5 bases, with 16 bases between them. Germline CDR1 and CDR2: GTSNPN and SVGIG (reference sequence). This CDR3 spans 14 amino acids. In nucleotides, the CDR3 is TGTGCCTGGAGTATCGGGGGGCAGTTCAACGAGCAGTACTTC. Translated, it gives CAWSIGGQFNEQYF.

The chain joins TRBV19 to TRBJ1-2, with 7 bases matching TRBD1. This CDR3 region has 15 residues. The V gene's germline CDR1 is LNHDA and CDR2 SQIVND (reference sequence). With 6 bases clipped from V and 8 bases from J, the junction kept 15 bases outside the gene matches. The CDR3 DNA is TGTGCCAGTAGCTCCCTGGGACAGAACCCGGCGGGCTACACCTTC. It is translated as CASSSLGQNPAGYTF.

The count of this clone is one. J is TRBJ2-3 and V is TRBV11-2; 13 bases match TRBD2. Germline-derived CDR1 and CDR2 are SGHAT and FQNNGV. The CDR3 extends over 16 amino acids. The V gene end was trimmed by 5 bases and the J gene end by 6 bases; junction bases not matched to a gene: 8. CDR3 region: CASSRGLAGVYDTQYF. DNA of the CDR3: TGTGCCAGCAGCCGTGGACTAGCGGGAGTGTACGATACGCAGTATTTT.

The CDR3 sequence is CASSSPRGQTSYEQYF. The CDR3 region has the DNA TGTGCCAGCAGTTCGCCCAGGGGGCAAACCTCCTACGAGCAGTACTTC. This chain links TRBV27 with TRBJ2-7; 8 bases agree with TRBD1. The CDR3 length is 16 residues. Germline V CDR1 and CDR2: MNHEY, SMNVEV (reference sequence). With V trimmed by 4 bases and J by 0 bases, 8 bases remained unmatched.

The genes are TRBV6-1 and TRBJ1-2; D is ambiguous. This CDR3 is 13 amino acids long. Per the germline V gene, CDR1 is MNHNS and CDR2 is SASEGT. V was pared by 4 bases and J by 6 bases, with 12 bases between. CDR3 in DNA: TGTGCCAGCAGTGTAATGTCGAAAAATGGCTACACCTTC. Its translation: CASSVMSKNGYTF.

The chain employs TRBV18 and TRBJ1-1; D not certain. Germline CDR1 is KGHSH and CDR2 is LQKENI. V lost 0 bases, J lost 4 bases, and 9 bases lay in between. The CDR3 has 14 residues. CDR3 DNA: TGTGCCAGCTCACCACCTAGTGGGAGCACTGAAGCTTTCTTT. It yields the protein CASSPPSGSTEAFF.

This chain connects TRBV7-9 to TRBJ2-7, with unresolved D. From germline, CDR1 is SEHNR and CDR2 FQNEAQ (reference sequence). The CDR3 spans 12 residues. Trimming stripped 1 base from V and 6 bases from J, with 7 bases between. The CDR3, as DNA: TGTGCCAGCAGCTTAGTTTACTCCGAGCAGTACTTC. Its translation: CASSLVYSEQYF.

The chain has TRBV2 and TRBJ2-3; weak D call: TRBD2 (5 bases). CDR1 is SNHLY, CDR2 FYNNEI, per germline. V lost 7 bases, J lost 5 bases, and 13 bases lay in between. This CDR3 is built from 13 residues. The CDR3 sequence is CASKLVSGDTQYF. The CDR3 bases are TGTGCCAGCAAACTAGTCTCGGGAGATACGCAGTATTTT. Full variable domain (missing parts from reference TRBV2 and TRBJ2-3): EPEVTQTPSHQVTQMGQEVILRCVPISNHLYFYWYRQILGQKVEFLVSFYNNEISEKSEIFDDQFSVERPDGSNFTLKIRSTKLEDSAMYFCASKLVSGDTQYFGPGTRLTVL.

The V gene is TRBV30, the J gene TRBJ1-2, with TRBD1 matching 8 bases. The V gene end was trimmed by 5 bases and the J gene end by 7 bases; junction bases not matched to a gene: 9. Germline V CDR1 and CDR2: GTSNPN, SVGIG (reference sequence). CDR3 length: 13 residues. The chain's CDR3 is CAWVDRALLGYTF. The CDR3 DNA follows: TGTGCCTGGGTGGACAGGGCTCTTCTTGGCTACACCTTC.

This clone was observed once. The chain has TRBV5-4 and TRBJ2-7; D is uncertain. The CDR3 runs to 14 residues. Germline assignment: CDR1 SGHNT and CDR2 YYREEE (reference sequence). The ends were cut back, 4 bases at V and 2 bases at J, with 13 bases in the middle. The CDR3 reads CASSPDGFAYEQYF. In DNA form, the CDR3 reads TGTGCCAGCAGCCCCGACGGATTCGCCTACGAGCAGTACTTC.

This clone was detected a few times. The V and J genes are TRBV5-1 and TRBJ2-3, with D perhaps given as TRBD1 or TRBD2 (5 bases each). The CDR3 spans 15 residues. Germline lookup yields CDR1 SGHRS and CDR2 YFSETQ. Trimming stripped 6 bases from V and 0 bases from J, with 14 bases between. This CDR3 reads CASIRGPTSTDTQYF. CDR3 DNA: TGCGCCAGCATCCGGGGCCCTACCAGCACAGATACGCAGTATTTT.